This T cell receptor beta chain was sequenced in a study of spatial heterogeneity in lung cancer. The CDR3 runs 12 residues. Germline V lookup: CDR1 SQVTM, CDR2 ANQGSEA. Trimming shortened V by 4 bases and J by 5 bases, and 11 bases separated the two germline ends. One entry per CDR3 protein, called by TCRdb with MiXCR from the 5' RACE reads. The repertoire holds more than 9,500 distinct CDR3 sequences, with 23% as singletons. The study, taken as a whole, reports: Ubiquitous expanded tumor TCRs surfaced in blood more at resection than they did at follow-up.

Time point denoted: blood at routine non-recurrence follow-up after resection. Only a few counts were recorded for this clonotype. What it binds is unknown. The chain employs TRBV29-1 and TRBJ2-5, with D maybe TRBD2 (5 bases). The input for sequencing was PBMCs, taken at follow-up. The clonotype was recovered from a female donor with early-stage non-small cell lung cancer. The CDR3 DNA is TGCAGCGTTGTAGTGGGAGTGGAGACCCAGTACTTC. This translates into CSVVVGVETQYF.